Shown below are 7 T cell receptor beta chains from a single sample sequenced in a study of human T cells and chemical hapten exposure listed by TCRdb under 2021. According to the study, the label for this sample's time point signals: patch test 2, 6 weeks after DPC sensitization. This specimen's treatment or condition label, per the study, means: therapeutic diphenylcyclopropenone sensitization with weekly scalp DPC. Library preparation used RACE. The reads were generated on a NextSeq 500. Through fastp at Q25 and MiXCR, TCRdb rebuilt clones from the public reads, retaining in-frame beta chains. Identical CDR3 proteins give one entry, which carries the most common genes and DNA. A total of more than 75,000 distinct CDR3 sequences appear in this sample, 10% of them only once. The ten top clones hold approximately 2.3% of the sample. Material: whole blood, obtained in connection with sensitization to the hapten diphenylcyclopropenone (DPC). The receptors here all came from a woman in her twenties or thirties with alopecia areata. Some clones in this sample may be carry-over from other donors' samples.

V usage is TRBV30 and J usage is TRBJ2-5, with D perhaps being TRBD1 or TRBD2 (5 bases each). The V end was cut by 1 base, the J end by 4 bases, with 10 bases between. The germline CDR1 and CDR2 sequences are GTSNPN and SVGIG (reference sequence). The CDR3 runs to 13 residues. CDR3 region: CAWSAGSTETQYF. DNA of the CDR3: TGTGCCTGGAGTGCAGGGAGTACAGAGACCCAGTACTTC.

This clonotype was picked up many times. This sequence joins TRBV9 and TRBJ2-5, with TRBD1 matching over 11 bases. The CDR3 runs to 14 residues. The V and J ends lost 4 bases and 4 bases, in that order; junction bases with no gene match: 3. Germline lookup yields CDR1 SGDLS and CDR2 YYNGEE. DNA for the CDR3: TGTGCCAGCAGCATCGGACAGGGGGCAGAGACCCAGTACTTC. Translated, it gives CASSIGQGAETQYF.

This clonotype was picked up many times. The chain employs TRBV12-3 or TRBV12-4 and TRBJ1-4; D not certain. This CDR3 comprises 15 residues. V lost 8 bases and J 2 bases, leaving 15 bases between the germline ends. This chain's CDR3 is CASGQDLPTNEKLFF. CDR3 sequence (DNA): TGTGCCAGCGGCCAGGACCTTCCCACTAATGAAAAACTGTTTTTT.

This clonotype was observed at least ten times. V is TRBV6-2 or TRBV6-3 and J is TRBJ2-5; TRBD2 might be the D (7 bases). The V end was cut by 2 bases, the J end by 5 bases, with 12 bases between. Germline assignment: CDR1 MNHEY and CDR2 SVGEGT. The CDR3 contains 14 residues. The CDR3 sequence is CASSYGGAQETQYF. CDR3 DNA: TGTGCCAGCAGTTACGGGGGGGCCCAGGAGACCCAGTACTTC.

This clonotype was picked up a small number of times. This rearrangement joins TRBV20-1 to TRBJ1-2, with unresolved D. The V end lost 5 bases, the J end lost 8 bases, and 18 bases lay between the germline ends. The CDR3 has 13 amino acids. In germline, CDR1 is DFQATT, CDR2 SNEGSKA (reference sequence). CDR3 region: CSARTPRLRGYTF. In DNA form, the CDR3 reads TGCAGTGCTCGAACCCCCCGGTTGCGGGGCTACACCTTC.

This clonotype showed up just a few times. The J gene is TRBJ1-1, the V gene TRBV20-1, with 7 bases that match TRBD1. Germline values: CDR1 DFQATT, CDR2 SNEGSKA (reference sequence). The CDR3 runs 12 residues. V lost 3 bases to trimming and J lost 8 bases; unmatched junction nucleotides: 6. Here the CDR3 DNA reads TGCAGTGCTAGGACAGGGCCGTTGGAAGCTTTCTTT. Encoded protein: CSARTGPLEAFF.

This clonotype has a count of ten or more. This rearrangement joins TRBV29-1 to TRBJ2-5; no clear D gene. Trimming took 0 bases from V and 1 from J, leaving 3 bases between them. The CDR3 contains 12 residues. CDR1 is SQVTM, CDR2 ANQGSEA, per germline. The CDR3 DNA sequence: TGCAGCGTTGAAGACAGCCAAGAGACCCAGTACTTC. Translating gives CSVEDSQETQYF.